One and the same sample provided the 16 T cell receptor beta chains below, sequenced in a study of blood T cell repertoires in COVID-19. Some clones are missing from TCRdb's copy, which holds only in-frame ones; the method was immunoSEQ multiplex PCR. The data show about 180,000 clones, around 89% seen once. Sequenced: peripheral blood. Source of these receptors: a woman in her thirties with acute or convalescent COVID-19.

The chain recombines TRBV28 with TRBJ2-5; tentatively, D is TRBD2 (5 bases). CDR3 size: 14 residues. CDR1 MDHEN and CDR2 SYDVKM come from the germline V gene. V was clipped by 8 bases and J by 0 bases, with 13 bases between them. The CDR3 nucleotides read TGTGCCAGCTCCCCCCGAGGGTACCAAGAGACCCAGTACTTC. It codes for CASSPRGYQETQYF.

This clone was counted once. The chain recombines TRBV4-1 with TRBJ2-5; TRBD2 matches at 8 bases. Germline V lookup: CDR1 MGHRA, CDR2 YSYEKL. Unmatched junction bases numbered 9, after V lost 5 bases and J lost 4 bases. The CDR3 runs to 15 residues. The CDR3 loop is CASSVTGLVAETQYF. In nucleotides, the CDR3 is TGCGCCAGCAGCGTTACGGGACTAGTGGCAGAGACCCAGTACTTC.

V gene TRBV7-6 combines with J gene TRBJ2-7, with D perhaps matching TRBD1 (5 bases). Germline assignment: CDR1 SGHVS and CDR2 FNYEAQ. The V gene lost 3 bases and the J gene lost 4 bases, with 16 bases spanning the gap. This CDR3 region has 15 residues. CDR3 protein: CASSFRQQPPYEQYF. CDR3 in DNA: TGTGCCAGCAGCTTTCGACAGCAACCACCTTACGAGCAGTACTTC.

The V gene is TRBV7-8, the J gene TRBJ1-6, with D perhaps matching TRBD1 (6 bases). Germline assignment: CDR1 SGHVS and CDR2 FQNEAQ. Trimming removed 1 base at V and 0 bases at J, with 7 bases between. This CDR3 has 16 residues. In DNA, the CDR3 is TGTGCCAGCAGCTTAGAGGGACACTCCTATAATTCACCCCTCCACTTT. The encoded protein is CASSLEGHSYNSPLHF.

The rearrangement joins TRBV11-3 to TRBJ2-7; D is perhaps TRBD2 (5 bases). The CDR3 loop spans 11 amino acids. The V gene lost 10 bases and the J gene lost 0 bases, with 7 bases spanning the gap. Per the germline V gene, CDR1 is SGHNT and CDR2 is YENEEA. DNA for the CDR3: TGTGCCACCGGGAACTCCTACGAGCAGTACTTC. Its translation: CATGNSYEQYF.

CDR3 sequence reads: CASQTSTEAFF. The CDR3 DNA reads TGTGCCAGCCAGACTAGCACTGAAGCTTTCTTT. The chain employs TRBV6-5 and TRBJ1-1; D uncertain. Germline V gene data show CDR1 as MNHEY and CDR2 as SVGAGI. V was trimmed by 8 bases and J by 4 bases, leaving 8 bases between them. The CDR3 runs 11 residues.

This chain joins TRBV7-2 and TRBJ2-3; TRBD1 might be the D (5 bases). CDR3 length: 14 residues. The V end was cut by 5 bases, the J end by 4 bases, with 13 bases between. The germline CDR1 and CDR2 sequences are SGHTA and FQGNSA. Here the CDR3 reads CASSQGGKADTQYF. CDR3 in DNA: TGTGCCAGCAGCCAGGGCGGTAAGGCAGATACGCAGTATTTT.

The chain carries TRBV5-6 and TRBJ1-2; D is perhaps TRBD1 (5 bases). There are 12 residues in the CDR3. From germline, CDR1 is SGHDT and CDR2 YYEEEE. V shed 0 bases and J shed 7 bases, with 7 bases lying between them. The CDR3 region is CASSLVGGGYTF. The CDR3 coding sequence is TGTGCCAGCAGCTTGGTCGGGGGTGGCTACACCTTC.

The J gene is TRBJ1-1, the V gene TRBV30; D is perhaps TRBD1 (6 bases). Trimming cost V 8 bases and J 8 bases, with 15 bases left between them. The CDR3 covers 11 residues. Germline loops: CDR1 GTSNPN, CDR2 SVGIG (reference sequence). CDR3 nucleotides: TGTGCCGGGGAGACAGGTCCAGAAGCTTTCTTT. Its protein is CAGETGPEAFF.

On this clone itself: Sequence at one end of the junction differs from germline and may be a read error. This rearrangement joins TRBV6-5 to TRBJ2-7, with a tentative D call TRBD1 (5 bases). Per germline, CDR1 MNHEY and CDR2 SVGAGI. This CDR3 is 13 amino acids long. The CDR3 nucleotides are TGTGCCAGCAGCCTCCGACAGTCACCTTTTTCTGAATTC. As protein: CASSLRQSPFSEF.

The V gene is TRBV18, the J gene TRBJ2-1, with D perhaps TRBD1 (5 bases). Germline CDR1 reads KGHSH; CDR2 reads LQKENI. V lost 3 bases, J lost 4 bases, and 13 bases lay in between. The CDR3 is made up of 15 amino acids. The CDR3 region has the DNA TGTGCCAGCTCACCTGGGGCTGGGGCTTACAATGAGCAGTTCTTC. Its protein is CASSPGAGAYNEQFF.

The V and J genes are TRBV2 and TRBJ2-3; the D gene is possibly TRBD2 (5 bases). Germline CDR1 and CDR2: SNHLY and FYNNEI. The V end was cut by 0 bases, the J end by 3 bases, with 7 bases between. The CDR3 runs to 14 residues. As DNA, the CDR3 is TGTGCCAGCAGTGAAGCCGGGGTGACAGATACGCAGTATTTT. Encoded protein: CASSEAGVTDTQYF.

The rearrangement uses TRBV6-1 and TRBJ1-6; no firm D call. Trimming removed 6 bases at V and 6 bases at J, with 3 bases between. The CDR3 extends over 11 amino acids. In germline, CDR1 is MNHNS, CDR2 SASEGT. CDR3 in amino acids: CASRRNSPLHF. In DNA form, the CDR3 reads TGTGCCAGCAGGCGTAATTCACCCCTCCACTTT.

The chain has TRBV19 and TRBJ2-7; TRBD2 matches 8 bases. Germline V gene sequence: CDR1 LNHDA, CDR2 SQIVND (reference sequence). The CDR3 spans 15 residues. Germline trimming cut 7 bases from V and 4 bases from J; bases unmatched to any gene: 12. In DNA, the CDR3 is TGTGCCAGTACCGAGCGGGAGTCCGTCAAATACGAGCAGTACTTC. Its protein product is CASTERESVKYEQYF.

This clone was counted a single time. The chain employs TRBV6-5 and TRBJ2-3, with D possibly being TRBD1 (6 bases). CDR3 length: 11 residues. CDR1 and CDR2 (germline): MNHEY, SVGAGI. Between the trimmed V and J ends, which lost 10 bases and 10 bases, there was a span of 15 bases. The CDR3 nucleotides are TGTGCCACTCGACAGGATGGGTCGCAGTATTTT. Amino acid sequence: CATRQDGSQYF.

The rearrangement joins TRBV7-2 to TRBJ1-1; D is possibly TRBD1 (6 bases). Germline CDR1 reads SGHTA; CDR2 reads FQGNSA. The CDR3 length is 13 residues. Trimming shortened V by 1 base and J by 8 bases, and 11 bases separated the two germline ends. The CDR3 protein is CASSLVRQGEAFF. The DNA of the CDR3 is TGTGCCAGCAGCTTAGTCCGGCAGGGGGAAGCTTTCTTT.